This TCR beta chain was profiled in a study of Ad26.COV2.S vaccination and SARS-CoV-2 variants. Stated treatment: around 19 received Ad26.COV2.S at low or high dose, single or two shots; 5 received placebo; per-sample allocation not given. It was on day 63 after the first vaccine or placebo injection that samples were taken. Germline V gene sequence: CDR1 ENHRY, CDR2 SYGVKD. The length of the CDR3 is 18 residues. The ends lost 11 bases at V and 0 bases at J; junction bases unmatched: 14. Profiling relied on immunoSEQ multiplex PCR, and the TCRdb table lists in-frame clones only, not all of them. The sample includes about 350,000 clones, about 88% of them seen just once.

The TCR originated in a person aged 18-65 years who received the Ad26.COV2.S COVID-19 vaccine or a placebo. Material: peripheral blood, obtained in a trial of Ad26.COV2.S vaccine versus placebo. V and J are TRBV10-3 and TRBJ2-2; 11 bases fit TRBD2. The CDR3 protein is CASKPGLAAYANTGELFF. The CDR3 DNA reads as TGTGCCTCAAAGCCGGGACTAGCGGCATACGCGAACACCGGGGAGCTGTTTTTT.